This entry describes one T cell receptor beta chain. Its antigen is undetermined. This entry comes from a study of T cell repertoires in cytomegalovirus infection. Study-level information: Both CMV infection and a matching HLA type were indicated by public TCR beta signatures. Study-wide points: Cumulated frequencies of public TCR beta families served to identify carriers of CMV plus the relevant HLA. The response measured ex vivo was dominated by TCR beta clonotypes (HLA-C-restricted and CMV-specific).

TCRdb re-derived calls from the reads in MiXCR, one entry per CDR3 protein. The table lists 200,000 to 250,000 distinct CDR3 sequences, 22% of them singletons. The germline CDR1 and CDR2 sequences are MGHDK and SYGVNS. V lost 6 bases and J 3 bases, leaving 14 bases between the germline ends. The CDR3 is 14 residues long. The material sequenced was CD8+ T cells from PBMCs. The J gene is TRBJ1-1, the V gene TRBV25-1; D is perhaps TRBD1 (6 bases). This receptor was obtained from a human donor in good health (CMV status not recorded). Some clones in this sample may be carry-over from other donors' samples. CDR3 DNA: TGTGCCAGCAGCGTACAGGGTTGGGACACTGAAGCTTTCTTT. Amino acid sequence: CASSVQGWDTEAFF. Drawing the rest from reference TRBV25-1 and TRBJ1-1, the complete variable domain is EADIYQTPRYLVIGTGKKITLECSQTMGHDKMYWYQQDPGMELHLIHYSYGVNSTEKGDLSSESTVSRIRTEHFPLTLESARPSHTSQYLCASSVQGWDTEAFFGQGTRLTVV.